Below are 9 T cell receptor beta chains sequenced from a single sample in a study of molecular identifiers for immune sequencing clone quantification. TCRdb re-derived calls from the PCR reads in MiXCR, one entry per CDR3 protein. The sample consists of approximately 670,000 distinct CDR3 sequences, less than 20% of them appearing once. Sequencing was carried out using naive CD8+ T cells from blood, with Jurkat cell RNA spiked in. Specified subset: FACS-sorted CD8+CD4-CCR7+CD45RA+ naive T cells. The source of these receptors is a human donor in good health. Some libraries in this study had Jurkat cell RNA spiked in.

This clonotype was counted many times. The V gene is TRBV28, the J gene TRBJ1-1, with unresolved D. The CDR3 contains 14 residues. Deletions cut 10 bases from V and 0 bases from J, with 15 bases between. Germline V gives CDR1 MDHEN, CDR2 SYDVKM. CDR3 in amino acids: CATKTQYMNTEAFF. Written as DNA, the CDR3 is TGTGCCACTAAAACACAGTACATGAACACTGAAGCTTTCTTT.

V and J are TRBV28 and TRBJ2-7; D remains ambiguous. V lost 11 bases and J 0 bases, leaving 8 bases between the germline ends. This CDR3 spans 11 amino acids. Germline-derived CDR1 and CDR2 are MDHEN and SYDVKM. The CDR3 DNA is TGTGCCGCCGGAACCTCCTACGAGCAGTACTTC. Encoded protein: CAAGTSYEQYF.

The V call is TRBV10-3, the J call TRBJ2-3; D is uncertain. The CDR3 contains 15 residues. Between the trimmed V and J ends, which lost 2 bases and 3 bases, there was a span of 12 bases. Germline CDR1 and CDR2: ENHRY and SYGVKD. CDR3 in amino acids: CAISEMTPPTDTQYF. CDR3 in DNA: TGTGCCATCAGTGAGATGACCCCCCCAACAGATACGCAGTATTTT.

A remark on this clonotype: A much larger clone is a single base away; this may be a read error. The CDR3 DNA is TGTGCCAGCAGCCCGCAGCCCACGGGTGAAGCTTTCTTT. This sequence encodes CASSPQPTGEAFF. The chain carries TRBV7-9 and TRBJ1-1; D call uncertain. The V gene's germline CDR1 is SEHNR and CDR2 FQNEAQ (reference sequence). The length of the CDR3 is 13 residues. The ends were cut back, 5 bases at V and 7 bases at J, with 14 bases in the middle.

This clonotype was found many times. The V gene is TRBV7-2, the J gene TRBJ1-1; D unclear. The CDR3 totals 15 residues. Trimming removed 1 base at V and 0 bases at J, with 9 bases between. The germline V gene has CDR1 SGHTA and CDR2 FQGNSA. Here the CDR3 DNA reads TGTGCCAGCAGCTTAGGTGATCGGGTGAACACTGAAGCTTTCTTT. Its translation: CASSLGDRVNTEAFF.

There are many counts of this clonotype. V and J are TRBV7-9 and TRBJ1-5; D may be TRBD1 (6 bases). Germline-derived CDR1 and CDR2 are SEHNR and FQNEAQ (reference sequence). V lost 4 bases and J lost 1, with 8 bases in between. The CDR3 length is 14 residues. CDR3 sequence: CASSYGGSNQPQHF. The CDR3 nucleotides read TGTGCCAGCAGCTACGGGGGCAGCAATCAGCCCCAGCATTTT.

The chain combines TRBV6-5 with TRBJ2-7; D ambiguous. The V end was cut by 6 bases, the J end by 4 bases, with 16 bases between. Germline V gene data show CDR1 as MNHEY and CDR2 as SVGAGI. The CDR3 covers 14 residues. The CDR3 DNA reads as TGTGCCAGCAGCTTACTCGAGACACGATACGAGCAGTACTTC. This gives the protein CASSLLETRYEQYF.

This clonotype was observed a handful of times. The V gene is TRBV20-1, the J gene TRBJ2-5; 8 bases map to TRBD1. This CDR3 is 15 amino acids long. J gave up 7 bases and V 0 bases, and 10 bases lay outside the gene matches. Germline V gives CDR1 DFQATT, CDR2 SNEGSKA (reference sequence). The CDR3 DNA reads TGCAGTGCTAGAGATTTGGGCAGGGGGCTGGGGACCCAGTACTTC. It specifies CSARDLGRGLGTQYF.

This clonotype has ten or more counts. The chain combines TRBV9 with TRBJ1-3; D is possibly TRBD1 (6 bases). Germline CDR1 and CDR2: SGDLS and YYNGEE. This CDR3 contains 17 residues. The V and J ends lost 0 bases and 4 bases respectively, with 17 bases between them. Here the CDR3 reads CASSVVPQGISGNTIYF. CDR3 bases: TGTGCCAGCAGCGTAGTGCCCCAGGGGATCTCCGGAAACACCATATATTTT.